This T cell receptor beta chain appears in the sequencing data of a study of CD8 T cells in Susac syndrome. This clonotype was seen only once. The multiple sclerosis controls consisted of treatment-naive patients with relapsing-remitting disease, either stable or active. When the RNA was reverse transcribed, random hexamers were used with an input of about 0.45 to 1 ug. It was immunoSEQ multiplex PCR that amplified TCR beta CDR3 across 54 Vbeta and 13 Jbeta. TCRdb called the immunoSEQ multiplex PCR reads again in MiXCR, with one record for every CDR3 protein. The sample holds 150,000 to 200,000 distinct CDR3 sequences, 85% to 95% seen once. The sequenced material came from CD8+ T cells from PBMCs. This receptor was identified in a human donor with multiple sclerosis.

The chain's CDR3 is CASSFVPDTQYF. In DNA form, the CDR3 reads TGTGCCAGCAGTTTCGTCCCCGATACGCAGTATTTT. V usage is TRBV12-3 or TRBV12-4 and J usage is TRBJ2-3, with D hard to call. This CDR3 spans 12 amino acids. Between the trimmed V and J ends, which lost 3 bases and 6 bases, there was a span of 7 bases.